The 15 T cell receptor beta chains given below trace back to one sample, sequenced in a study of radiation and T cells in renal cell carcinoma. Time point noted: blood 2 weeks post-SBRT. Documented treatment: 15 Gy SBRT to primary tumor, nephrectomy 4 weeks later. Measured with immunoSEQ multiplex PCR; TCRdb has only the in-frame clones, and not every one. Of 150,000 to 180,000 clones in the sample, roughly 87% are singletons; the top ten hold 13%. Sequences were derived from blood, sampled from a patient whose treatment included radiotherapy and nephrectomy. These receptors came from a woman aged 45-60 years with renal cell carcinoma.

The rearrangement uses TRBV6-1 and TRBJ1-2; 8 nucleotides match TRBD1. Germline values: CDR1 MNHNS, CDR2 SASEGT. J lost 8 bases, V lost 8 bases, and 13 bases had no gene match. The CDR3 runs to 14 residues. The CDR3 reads CASQDRVTLRGYTF. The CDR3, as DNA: TGTGCCAGCCAGGACAGGGTGACCTTGAGGGGCTACACCTTC.

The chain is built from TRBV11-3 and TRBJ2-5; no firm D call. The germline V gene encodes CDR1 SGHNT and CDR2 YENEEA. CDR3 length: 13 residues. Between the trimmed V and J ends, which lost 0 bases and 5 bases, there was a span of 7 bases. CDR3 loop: CASSLDRRETQYF. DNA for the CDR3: TGTGCCAGCAGCTTAGACCGACGTGAGACCCAGTACTTC.

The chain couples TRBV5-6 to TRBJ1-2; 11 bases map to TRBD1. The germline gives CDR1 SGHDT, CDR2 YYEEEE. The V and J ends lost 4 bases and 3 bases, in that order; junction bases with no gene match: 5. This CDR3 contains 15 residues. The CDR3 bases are TGTGCCAGCAGCCCGGGGACAGGGGGGTACTATGGCTACACCTTC. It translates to CASSPGTGGYYGYTF.

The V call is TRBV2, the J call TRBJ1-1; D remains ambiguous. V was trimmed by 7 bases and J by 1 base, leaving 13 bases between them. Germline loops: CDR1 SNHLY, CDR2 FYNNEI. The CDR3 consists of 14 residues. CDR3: CASIDRSPNTEAFF. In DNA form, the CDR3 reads TGTGCCAGCATCGATAGGAGTCCGAACACTGAAGCTTTCTTT. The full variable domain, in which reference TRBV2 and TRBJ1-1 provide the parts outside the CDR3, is EPEVTQTPSHQVTQMGQEVILRCVPISNHLYFYWYRQILGQKVEFLVSFYNNEISEKSEIFDDQFSVERPDGSNFTLKIRSTKLEDSAMYFCASIDRSPNTEAFFGQGTRLTVV.

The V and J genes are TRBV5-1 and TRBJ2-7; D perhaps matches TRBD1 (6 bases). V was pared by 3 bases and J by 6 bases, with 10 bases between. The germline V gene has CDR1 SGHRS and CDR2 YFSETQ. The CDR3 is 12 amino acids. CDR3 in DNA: TGCGCCAGCAGCTGGAACAGGGCCGAGCAGTACTTC. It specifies CASSWNRAEQYF.

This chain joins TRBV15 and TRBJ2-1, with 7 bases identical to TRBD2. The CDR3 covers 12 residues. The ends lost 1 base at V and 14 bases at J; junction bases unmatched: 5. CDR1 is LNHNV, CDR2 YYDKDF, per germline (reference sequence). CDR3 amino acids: CATSRVGGLKFF. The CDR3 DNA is TGTGCCACCAGCAGAGTGGGAGGGCTGAAGTTCTTC.

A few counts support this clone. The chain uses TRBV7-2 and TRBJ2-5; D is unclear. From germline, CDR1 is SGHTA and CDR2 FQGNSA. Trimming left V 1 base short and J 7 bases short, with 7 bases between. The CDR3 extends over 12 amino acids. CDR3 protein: CASSLGGGTQYF. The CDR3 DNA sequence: TGTGCCAGCAGCTTAGGAGGTGGGACCCAGTACTTC.

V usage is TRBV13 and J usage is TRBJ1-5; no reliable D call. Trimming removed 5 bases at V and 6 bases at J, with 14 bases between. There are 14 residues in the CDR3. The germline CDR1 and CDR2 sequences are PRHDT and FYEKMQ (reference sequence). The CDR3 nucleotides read TGTGCCAGCAGCCCCAGGTCCCTCGGTCAGCCCCAGCATTTT. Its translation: CASSPRSLGQPQHF.

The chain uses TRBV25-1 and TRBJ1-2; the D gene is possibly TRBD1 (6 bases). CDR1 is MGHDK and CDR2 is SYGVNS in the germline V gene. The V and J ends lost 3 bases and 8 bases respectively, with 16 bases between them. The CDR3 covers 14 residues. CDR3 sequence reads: CASSDPRGLQGYTF. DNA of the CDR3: TGTGCCAGCAGTGATCCCAGGGGCCTTCAGGGCTACACCTTC.

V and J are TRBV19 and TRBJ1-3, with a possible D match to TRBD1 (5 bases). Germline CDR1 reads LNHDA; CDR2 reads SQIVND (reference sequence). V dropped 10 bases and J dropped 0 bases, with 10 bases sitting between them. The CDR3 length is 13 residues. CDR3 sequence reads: CATGYYSGNTIYF. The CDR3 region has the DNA TGTGCCACAGGGTACTACTCTGGAAACACCATATATTTT.

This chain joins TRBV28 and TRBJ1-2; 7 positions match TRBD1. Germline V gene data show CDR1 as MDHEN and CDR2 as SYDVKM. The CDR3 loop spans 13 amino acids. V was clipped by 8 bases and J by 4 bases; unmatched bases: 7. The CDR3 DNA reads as TGTGCCAGCGGAGGACAGGTCGGCTATGGCTACACCTTC. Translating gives CASGGQVGYGYTF.

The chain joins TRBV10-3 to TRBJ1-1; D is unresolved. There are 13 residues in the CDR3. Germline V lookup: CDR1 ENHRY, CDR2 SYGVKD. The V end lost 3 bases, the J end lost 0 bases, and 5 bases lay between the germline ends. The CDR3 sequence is CAISEHMNTEAFF. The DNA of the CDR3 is TGTGCCATCAGTGAACACATGAACACTGAAGCTTTCTTT.

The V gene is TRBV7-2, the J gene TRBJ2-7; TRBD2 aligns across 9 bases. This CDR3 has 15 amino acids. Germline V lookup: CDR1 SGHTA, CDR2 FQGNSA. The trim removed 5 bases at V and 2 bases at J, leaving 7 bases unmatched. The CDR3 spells CASSQGLARAYEQYF. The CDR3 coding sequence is TGTGCCAGCAGCCAAGGACTAGCGCGGGCCTACGAGCAGTACTTC.

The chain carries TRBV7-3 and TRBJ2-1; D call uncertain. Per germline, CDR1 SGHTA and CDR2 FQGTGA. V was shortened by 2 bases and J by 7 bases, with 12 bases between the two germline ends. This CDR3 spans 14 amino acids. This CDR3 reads CASSLDGFSNEQFF. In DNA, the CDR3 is TGTGCCAGCAGCTTAGATGGCTTTTCGAATGAGCAGTTCTTC. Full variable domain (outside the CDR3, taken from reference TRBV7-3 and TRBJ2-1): GAGVSQTPSNKVTEKGKYVELRCDPISGHTALYWYRQSLGQGPEFLIYFQGTGAADDSGLPNDRFFAVRPEGSVSTLKIQRTERGDSAVYLCASSLDGFSNEQFFGPGTRLTVL.

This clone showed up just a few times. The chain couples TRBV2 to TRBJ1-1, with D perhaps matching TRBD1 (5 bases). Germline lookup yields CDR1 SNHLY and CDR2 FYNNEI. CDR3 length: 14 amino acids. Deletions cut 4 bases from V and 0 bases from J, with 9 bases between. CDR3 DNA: TGTGCCAGCAGTGTAGACAGACTGAACACTGAAGCTTTCTTT. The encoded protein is CASSVDRLNTEAFF.